Listed below are T cell receptor beta chains from one sample, sequenced in a study of OX40 agonist ivuxolimab in advanced cancers. Data came from immunoSEQ multiplex PCR; TCRdb stores just in-frame clones and leaves some out. This sample has around 86,000 clones, with roughly 90% found just once. The starting material was CD4+ or CD8+ T cells sorted from blood, obtained in a trial of the OX40 agonist ivuxolimab. Source of these receptors: an adult with an advanced solid tumor such as melanoma, head and neck, liver or kidney cancer. The CDR3 runs from the conserved cysteine through the conserved F or W. A D gene is named only where the DNA matches it firmly. The listing skips clone size in some rows; elsewhere it reads once, few, many or a size class.

d_gene,j_gene,v_gene,abundance,CDR3nt,CDR3aa
TRBD1,TRBJ1-2,TRBV18,.,TGTGCCAGCTCACCCGGACAGGGCGGGATAAACTATGGCTACACCTTC,CASSPGQGGINYGYTF
TRBD1,TRBJ2-7,TRBV6-6,.,TGTGCCAGCACCAAGGGTAGGGGGCAACCCTACGAGCAGTACTTC,CASTKGRGQPYEQYF
TRBD1,TRBJ1-1,TRBV5-1,.,TGCGCCAGCAGAGAAACAGGGGATTCTGAAGCTTTCTTT,CASRETGDSEAFF
.,TRBJ2-5,TRBV25-1,.,TGTGCCAGCAGTGAATCGGGCCTCCTCGGGTCCCAGTACTTC,CASSESGLLGSQYF
.,TRBJ2-5,TRBV5-4,once,TGTGCCAGCAGCTTTGGGACAATGGAGACCCAGTACTTC,CASSFGTMETQYF
.,TRBJ1-4,TRBV12-5,.,TGTGCTAGTGGTACCTCAGGGGCCCCGCGTGAAAAACTGTTTTTT,CASGTSGAPREKLFF
.,TRBJ1-2,TRBV7-9,few,TGTGCCAGCAGCCCACAGGGTTTTGATGGCTACACCTTC,CASSPQGFDGYTF
.,TRBJ1-2,TRBV2,.,TGTGCCAGCAGTGAACAGGGTAACTATGGCTACACCTTC,CASSEQGNYGYTF
TRBD1,TRBJ2-1,TRBV7-2,.,TGTGCCAGCAGCCCAGGACAGGGGGCGTGGAATGAGCAGTTCTTC,CASSPGQGAWNEQFF
TRBD1,TRBJ2-7,TRBV5-1,.,TGCGCCAGCAGCACAACATCCGGGACAGGGGTCGAGCAGTACTTC,CASSTTSGTGVEQYF
TRBD2,TRBJ2-7,TRBV6-5,.,TGTGCCAGCGGCCCCACGGGAGGAGGTACCTACGAGCAGTACTTC,CASGPTGGGTYEQYF
.,TRBJ2-7,TRBV6-6,.,TGTGCCAGCAGACAGGACGGCAGCTCCTACGAGCAGTACTTC,CASRQDGSSYEQYF
.,TRBJ1-2,TRBV6-4,once,TGTGCCAGCAGAGCCTCAGCTACGGGCTATGGCTACACCTTC,CASRASATGYGYTF
TRBD2,TRBJ2-7,TRBV5-8,.,TGTGCCAGCAGCCCGCCGGGACTAGGCTTCTCCTACGAGCAGTACTTC,CASSPPGLGFSYEQYF
.,TRBJ2-6,TRBV19,.,TGTGCCAGTAGTACCCTAACAGGGACTGGGGCCAACGTCCTGACTTTC,CASSTLTGTGANVLTF
TRBD1,TRBJ1-2,TRBV9,.,TGTGCCACCACCAGGGCTGACAGGGGAGGATTTGATGGCTACACCTTC,CATTRADRGGFDGYTF
.,TRBJ2-7,TRBV18,few,TGTGCCAGCTCACCACAGGGTATTTCCGCCTACGAGCAGTACTTC,CASSPQGISAYEQYF
.,TRBJ1-2,TRBV18,.,TGTGCCAGCTCACCCGGCGATGGCTACACCTTC,CASSPGDGYTF
.,TRBJ2-3,TRBV20-1,.,TGCAGTGCGGAACAGTCAGATACGCAGTATTTT,CSAEQSDTQYF
.,TRBJ1-2,TRBV30,few,TGTGCCTGGATGACCTTAGCTAACTATGGCTACACCTTC,CAWMTLANYGYTF
.,TRBJ2-7,TRBV28,.,TGTGCCAGCAGTCCCGAAATCGTCGGGAGCGAGCAGTACTTC,CASSPEIVGSEQYF
.,TRBJ1-5,TRBV7-8,.,TGTGCCAGCAGCCTAGGACAGATTAGCAATCAGCCCCAGCATTTT,CASSLGQISNQPQHF
.,TRBJ2-2,TRBV4-1,.,TGCGCCAGCAGCCAAGTTCTCACCGGGGAGCTGTTTTTT,CASSQVLTGELFF
.,TRBJ1-4,TRBV6-6,.,TGTGCCAGCAGTTCACCCGGGGATAATGAAAAACTGTTTTTT,CASSSPGDNEKLFF
.,TRBJ2-1,TRBV5-4,.,TGTGCCAGCAGCTCGGACAGCTCCTACAATGAGCAGTTCTTC,CASSSDSSYNEQFF
TRBD2,TRBJ2-1,TRBV5-1,.,TGCGCCAGCAGCCCCGGACTAGCGGTGAGTCTTGATGAGCAGTTCTTC,CASSPGLAVSLDEQFF
.,TRBJ2-2,TRBV5-1,.,TGCGCCAGCAGCTTCGGGGGGAACACCGGGGAGCTGTTTTTT,CASSFGGNTGELFF
TRBD1,TRBJ2-2,TRBV6-4,.,TGTGCCAGCAGAGGACAGGGGGCGGACGGGGAGCTGTTTTTT,CASRGQGADGELFF
.,TRBJ2-3,TRBV18,few,TGTGCCAGCTCACCACGGACAGATACGCAGTATTTT,CASSPRTDTQYF
.,TRBJ1-4,TRBV30,.,TGTGCCTGGAGTGGCGGTGGGACAACTAATGAAAAACTGTTTTTT,CAWSGGGTTNEKLFF
TRBD2,TRBJ2-1,TRBV14,.,TGTGCCAGCAGCCAGCACTTGACAGCGGGACTAGCAAATGAGCAGTTCTTC,CASSQHLTAGLANEQFF
.,TRBJ2-4,TRBV18,.,TGTGCCAGCTCACCCCAGGTGGGCGCGGGAAACATTCAGTACTTC,CASSPQVGAGNIQYF
.,TRBJ2-1,TRBV7-6,.,TGTGCCAGCAGCCCCCGGCGTTCAGGGCAAACCTACAATGAGCAGTTCTTC,CASSPRRSGQTYNEQFF